Shown below are 30 T cell receptor beta chains from a single sample sequenced in a study of regulatory T cells in long-lasting Graves disease. Time point reported: newly diagnosed GD, antithyroid drugs for less than 3 months. Following extraction of RNA from PBMCs, that RNA was used to make the TCR library. Investigators prepared the TCR beta libraries by applying iRepertoire HTBI primers and Arm-PCR of CDR3 regions. TCRdb itself ran the multiplex PCR reads through MiXCR, one entry per CDR3 protein. The profile shows under 800,000 distinct CDR3 sequences, 15% to 20% of them singletons. This sample also belongs to another study, concerning T cells in Graves' hyperthyroidism and ophthalmopathy.

The material was peripheral blood mononuclear cells (PBMCs), obtained at new diagnosis, from a patient treated with antithyroid drugs. Receptors originate from a young woman with Graves disease.

This clonotype was seen many times. The J gene is TRBJ1-1, the V gene TRBV5-1; the D is unclear. Between the trimmed V and J ends, which lost 7 bases and 0 bases, there was a span of 22 bases. Germline V CDR1 and CDR2: SGHRS, YFSETQ. The CDR3 is 17 residues long. The CDR3 loop reads CASGDVDPDDMNTEAFF. The CDR3 DNA reads as TGCGCCAGCGGCGACGTCGATCCAGACGACATGAACACTGAAGCTTTCTTT. The full variable domain, with the rest looked up from reference TRBV5-1 and TRBJ1-1, is KAGVTQTPRYLIKTRGQQVTLSCSPISGHRSVSWYQQTPGQGLQFLFEYFSETQRNKGNFPGRFSGRQFSNSRSEMNVSTLELGDSALYLCASGDVDPDDMNTEAFFGQGTRLTVV.

This clonotype was observed a few times. The gene calls are TRBV7-2 and TRBJ2-5; 8 positions match TRBD2. Germline V gene sequence: CDR1 SGHTA, CDR2 FQGNSA. The CDR3 extends over 20 amino acids. With 2 bases clipped from V and 5 bases from J, the junction kept 22 bases outside the gene matches. Here the CDR3 DNA reads TGTGCCAGCAGCTTACGGCCCACCCCGGGACTAGGAGCAAGACGGGAGACCCAGTACTTC. Protein sequence: CASSLRPTPGLGARRETQYF.

The rearrangement joins TRBV6-5 to TRBJ2-7; D remains ambiguous. The V and J ends lost 3 bases and 2 bases respectively, with 8 bases between them. The CDR3 totals 13 residues. CDR1 is MNHEY and CDR2 is SVGAGI in the germline V gene. CDR3 amino acids: CASSYFGTYEQYF. In nucleotides, the CDR3 is TGTGCCAGCAGTTATTTCGGAACCTACGAGCAGTACTTC.

The chain uses TRBV29-1 and TRBJ1-1, with D perhaps TRBD1 (6 bases). There are 13 residues in the CDR3. Trimming shortened V by 6 bases and J by 3 bases, and 14 bases separated the two germline ends. CDR1 and CDR2 from the germline V gene are SQVTM and ANQGSEA. CDR3 sequence reads: CSVCRGSDTEAFF. The DNA of the CDR3 is TGCAGCGTCTGCAGGGGCTCGGACACTGAAGCTTTCTTT.

Note on this clonotype: A much larger clone differs by one base, so this may be a read error. This sequence joins TRBV5-1 and TRBJ1-4; 12 bases align to TRBD1. This CDR3 region has 15 residues. In germline, CDR1 is SGHRS, CDR2 YFSETQ. The CDR3 protein is CVSSGGQGAYEKLFF. As DNA, the CDR3 is TGCGTCAGCAGCGGGGGACAGGGGGCATATGAAAAACTGTTTTTT.

This clonotype was seen ten or more times. The V call is TRBV20-1, the J call TRBJ1-6; TRBD1 matches 7 bases. The V gene's germline CDR1 is DFQATT and CDR2 SNEGSKA (reference sequence). The CDR3 runs 14 residues. The J segment lost 4 bases and the V segment lost 3 bases, leaving 3 bases of the junction unmatched. Here the CDR3 reads CSARDRRYNSPLHF. The DNA for the CDR3 is TGCAGTGCTAGGGACAGGCGATATAATTCACCCCTCCACTTT.

In this sample, this clonotype turned up a few times. The chain links TRBV28 to TRBJ2-3, with TRBD2 matching over 9 bases. The CDR3 runs to 18 residues. CDR1 and CDR2 (germline): MDHEN, SYDVKM. J gave up 3 bases and V 8 bases, and 18 bases lay outside the gene matches. For the CDR3, the DNA is TGTGCCAGCCGAGGTGGAGCGGGAGGTCCGGAGGTAACAGATACGCAGTATTTT. As protein: CASRGGAGGPEVTDTQYF.

This clonotype appeared many times. The chain combines TRBV28 with TRBJ1-4; D remains unclear. V was trimmed by 11 bases and J by 3 bases, leaving 16 bases between them. Germline CDR1 reads MDHEN; CDR2 reads SYDVKM. This CDR3 is 14 amino acids long. The DNA of the CDR3 is TGTGCCGCGGCCCCCACGACGGCTAATGAAAAACTGTTTTTT. Its protein is CAAAPTTANEKLFF.

This clonotype was seen at least ten times. V usage is TRBV12-3 or TRBV12-4 and J usage is TRBJ2-7, with D hard to call. Trimming pared 3 bases from V and 3 bases from J, leaving 9 bases between. This CDR3 has 13 amino acids. The CDR3 region has the DNA TGTGCCAGCAGTTTGGACGGAAACTACGAGCAGTACTTC. Protein sequence: CASSLDGNYEQYF.

The sample holds a few counts of this clonotype. The chain employs TRBV10-3 and TRBJ1-6; D ambiguous. This CDR3 is built from 13 residues. Germline CDR1 reads ENHRY; CDR2 reads SYGVKD. The ends were cut back, 0 bases at V and 7 bases at J, with 4 bases in the middle. The CDR3 coding sequence is TGTGCCATCAGTGAGTCCCTCAATTCACCCCTCCACTTT. Encoded protein: CAISESLNSPLHF.

This clonotype came up once. The chain links TRBV3-1 to TRBJ2-7; D is tentatively TRBD1 or TRBD2 (5 bases each). From germline, CDR1 is LGHDT and CDR2 YNNKEL (reference sequence). V lost 0 bases and J lost 6, with 9 bases in between. The CDR3 is 13 residues long. CDR3 residues: CASSQDWGSEQYF. CDR3 coding DNA: TGTGCCAGCAGCCAAGATTGGGGGAGCGAGCAGTACTTC.

Ten or more counts support this clonotype. The J gene is TRBJ2-7, the V gene TRBV6-1; D gene ambiguous. Germline CDR1 is MNHNS and CDR2 is SASEGT. The CDR3 is made up of 15 amino acids. Trimming took 7 bases from V and 2 from J, leaving 18 bases between them. The CDR3 DNA reads TGTGCCAGCAAGGCCGGGTCCAGCCGTGCCTACGAGCAGTACTTC. Protein sequence: CASKAGSSRAYEQYF.

This clonotype was recorded a few times. The genes are TRBV20-1 and TRBJ1-2; D gene ambiguous. Germline assignment: CDR1 DFQATT and CDR2 SNEGSKA (reference sequence). The CDR3 length is 15 residues. V was pared by 1 base and J by 6 bases, with 18 bases between. CDR3 sequence (DNA): TGCAGTGCTAGAGCGTTGGTGGGAGTCGGGGATGGCTACACCTTC. It codes for CSARALVGVGDGYTF.

Many counts were recorded for this clonotype. The CDR3 spells CASCYSISYNEQFF. The CDR3 nucleotides are TGTGCCAGCTGTTATAGCATATCCTACAATGAGCAGTTCTTC. The J gene is TRBJ2-1, the V gene TRBV7-9; D is unresolved. The germline V and J ends were trimmed by 8 bases and 1 base, with 12 bases remaining between them. Germline CDR1 is SEHNR and CDR2 is FQNEAQ (reference sequence). The CDR3 is 14 residues long.

This clonotype was seen at least ten times. The chain carries TRBV2 and TRBJ1-6; no firm D call. CDR3 length equals 14 residues. With 4 bases removed from V and 9 bases from J, the gap between germline ends came to 13 bases. Germline V gives CDR1 SNHLY, CDR2 FYNNEI. The CDR3 spells CASSVFGVTSPLHF. The CDR3, as DNA: TGTGCCAGCAGTGTCTTCGGGGTTACTTCACCCCTCCACTTT.

This clonotype was observed many times. The rearrangement uses TRBV3-1 and TRBJ1-1, with D possibly TRBD1 on 5 matching bases. Germline V gene lookup returns CDR1 LGHDT and CDR2 YNNKEL (reference sequence). V gave up 1 base and J gave up 8 bases, with 11 bases separating them. The CDR3 is 13 amino acids. In DNA, the CDR3 is TGTGCCAGCAGCCAAGGCGCATGGACAGAAGCTTTCTTT. It is translated as CASSQGAWTEAFF.

V gene TRBV7-3 combines with J gene TRBJ1-4, with D possibly being TRBD1 (6 bases). Germline CDR1 SGHTA, CDR2 FQGTGA. This CDR3 contains 16 residues. V was clipped by 2 bases and J by 0 bases, with 10 bases between them. The CDR3 spells CASSLQGPATNEKLFF. CDR3 coding DNA: TGTGCCAGCAGCTTACAGGGGCCGGCAACTAATGAAAAACTGTTTTTT.

This clonotype showed up just a few times. The CDR3: CASSYKGRNEQFF. CDR3 coding DNA: TGTGCCAGCAGTTATAAGGGGCGGAATGAGCAGTTCTTC. V gene TRBV6-2 or TRBV6-3 combines with J gene TRBJ2-1, with D maybe TRBD1 (5 bases). CDR3 length: 13 amino acids. Per the germline V gene, CDR1 is MNHEY and CDR2 is SVGEGT. The V and J ends lost 3 bases and 7 bases respectively, with 10 bases between them.

This clonotype was counted between two and nine times. The J gene is TRBJ2-5, the V gene TRBV20-1; TRBD2 aligns across 8 bases. J lost 4 bases, V lost 4 bases, and 11 bases had no gene match. The CDR3 runs to 15 residues. The germline V gene has CDR1 DFQATT and CDR2 SNEGSKA (reference sequence). For the CDR3, the DNA is TGCAGTGCTAACCCCACTAGCGGAGGGGGAGAGACCCAGTACTTC. Its protein product is CSANPTSGGGETQYF.

This clonotype was seen many times. V is TRBV12-3 or TRBV12-4 and J is TRBJ2-6, with 8 bases lining up with TRBD1. The CDR3 runs 15 residues. The V segment lost 7 bases and the J segment 2 bases; nucleotides outside the gene matches: 4. The CDR3 region has the DNA TGTGCCAGCATAAAACAGGGGGCTGGGGCCAACGTCCTGACTTTC. It yields the protein CASIKQGAGANVLTF.

This chain connects TRBV19 to TRBJ2-2, with D perhaps TRBD1 or TRBD2 (5 bases each). V lost 8 bases and J 6 bases, leaving 19 bases between the germline ends. CDR3 length equals 15 residues. Germline values: CDR1 LNHDA, CDR2 SQIVND (reference sequence). CDR3 amino acids: CASEKLGVFAGELFF. The DNA for the CDR3 is TGTGCCAGTGAAAAATTGGGGGTGTTCGCCGGGGAGCTGTTTTTT.

The chain uses TRBV3-1 and TRBJ1-5, with no clear D. The CDR3 consists of 15 residues. In germline, CDR1 is LGHDT, CDR2 YNNKEL (reference sequence). Trimming took 4 bases from V and 7 from J, leaving 17 bases between them. CDR3 nucleotides: TGTGCCAGCAGCCCTGGAACGTGGAGGAGCCAGCCCCAGCATTTT. Residues: CASSPGTWRSQPQHF.

A few counts support this clonotype. V and J are TRBV20-1 and TRBJ2-2; no firm D call. The germline V gene has CDR1 DFQATT and CDR2 SNEGSKA (reference sequence). The CDR3 spans 14 residues. The V end lost 4 bases, the J end lost 0 bases, and 9 bases lay between the germline ends. The CDR3 nucleotides are TGCAGTGCTATTATCCCGACGAACACCGGGGAGCTGTTTTTT. Amino acids: CSAIIPTNTGELFF.

The table lists this clonotype with many counts. The chain combines TRBV10-3 with TRBJ1-1; 7 bases fit TRBD1. This CDR3 has 12 amino acids. CDR1 and CDR2 (germline): ENHRY, SYGVKD. Trimming removed 11 bases from V and 10 bases from J; junction bases left unmatched: 13. In nucleotides, the CDR3 is TGTGCCTCGCAGGGGGAGGGGATCGGAGCTTTCTTT. This codes for CASQGEGIGAFF.

This clonotype appeared a few times. CDR3 coding DNA: TGTGCCAGCAGCCAAGCTACAGGGGTTAGAACTGCTGAAGCTTTCTTT. Translated, it gives CASSQATGVRTAEAFF. V is TRBV3-1 and J is TRBJ1-1; 7 nucleotides agree with TRBD1. The CDR3 runs 16 residues. The junction had 11 bases not matched to a gene; V was cut back by 1 base and J by 6 bases. Germline values: CDR1 LGHDT, CDR2 YNNKEL (reference sequence).

This clonotype has at least ten counts. The chain joins TRBV2 to TRBJ2-3; 9 bases agree with TRBD2. CDR3 length equals 16 residues. Germline CDR1 is SNHLY and CDR2 is FYNNEI. The V and J ends lost 4 bases and 1 base, in that order; junction bases with no gene match: 6. DNA of the CDR3: TGTGCCAGCAGTGGGACTGTAGCGGGGGGCACAGATACGCAGTATTTT. Amino acids: CASSGTVAGGTDTQYF.

At least ten counts were recorded for this clonotype. The rearrangement links TRBV28 to TRBJ2-5; D perhaps matches TRBD2 (5 bases). This CDR3 contains 14 residues. From germline, CDR1 is MDHEN and CDR2 SYDVKM. Trimming took 0 bases from V and 5 from J, leaving 10 bases between them. The CDR3 loop is CASSLWVGGETQYF. CDR3 nucleotides: TGTGCCAGCAGTTTATGGGTAGGAGGTGAGACCCAGTACTTC.

This clonotype was picked up many times. The rearrangement uses TRBV12-3 or TRBV12-4 and TRBJ2-7; tentatively, D is TRBD1 (6 bases). The CDR3 totals 13 residues. V lost 6 bases to trimming and J lost 5 bases, with 14 bases between them. CDR3 in DNA: TGTGCCAGCAGACTAGGACAGAGTAACGAGCAGTACTTC. Encoded protein: CASRLGQSNEQYF.

This clonotype was counted a few times. The chain employs TRBV6-1 and TRBJ1-1, with TRBD1 identical over 7 bases. Trimming cost V 6 bases and J 9 bases; bases outside gene matches: 7. The CDR3 sequence is 12 residues long. From germline, CDR1 is MNHNS and CDR2 SASEGT. The CDR3 protein is CASRPGTEKAFF. The CDR3 coding sequence is TGTGCCAGCAGACCCGGGACAGAGAAAGCTTTCTTT.

The rearrangement links TRBV29-1 to TRBJ2-1; 9 bases match TRBD1. The CDR3 loop spans 19 amino acids. From germline, CDR1 is SQVTM and CDR2 ANQGSEA. Trimming cost V 3 bases and J 4 bases; bases outside gene matches: 19. CDR3 in amino acids: CSVDRGTGKGSIEYNEQFF. The CDR3 coding sequence is TGCAGCGTTGATAGGGGGACAGGGAAAGGATCGATTGAATACAATGAGCAGTTCTTC.